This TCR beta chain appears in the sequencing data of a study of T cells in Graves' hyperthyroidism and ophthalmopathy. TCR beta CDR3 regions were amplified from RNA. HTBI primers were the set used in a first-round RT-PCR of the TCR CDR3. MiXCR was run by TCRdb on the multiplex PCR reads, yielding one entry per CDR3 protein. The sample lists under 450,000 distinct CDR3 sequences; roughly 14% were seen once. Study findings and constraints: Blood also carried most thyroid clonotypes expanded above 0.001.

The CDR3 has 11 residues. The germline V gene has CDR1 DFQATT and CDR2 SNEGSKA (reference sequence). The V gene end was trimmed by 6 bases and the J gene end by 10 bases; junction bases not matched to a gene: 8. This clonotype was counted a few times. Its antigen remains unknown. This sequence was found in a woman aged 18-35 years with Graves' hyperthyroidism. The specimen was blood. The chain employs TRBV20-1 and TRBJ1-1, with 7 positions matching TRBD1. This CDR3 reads CSATDRASAFF. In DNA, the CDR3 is TGCAGTGCAACCGACAGGGCGTCAGCTTTCTTT.